The present entry profiles one T cell receptor beta chain with its context. This receptor's antigen is unknown. The input lacks base qualities; no much larger clone sits a single base away. This sample's time point label indicates: about 28 days (+/-7) after the second vaccine dose. AZD1222 recipients whose second dose came at about 4 weeks and those whose second dose came at about 12 weeks were combined into one group, since spike-specific TCR depth and breadth did not differ between the two schedules. Samples from vaccinated people were obtained from the UK trials COV001 and COV002, which included a single-blind randomized controlled phase 2/3 trial of AZD1222 (ChAdOx1 nCoV-19) in healthy adults. Trial participant PBMC samples were collected at day 0 and day 28 after the second dose for TCRbeta chain sequencing. This sample was taken from a study of T cell responses to AZD1222 COVID-19 vaccine (dated by TCRdb to about 2021). Background on the whole study: TCR sequencing was performed for 230 to 250 trial participants, of whom roughly 200 were given two doses of AZD1222 and some 26 were given two doses of MenACWY control vaccine. Trial participants were enrolled by age into subgroups of 18-55, 56-69 and 70-plus years, and 148, 28 and 57 TCR-sequenced participants, respectively, were included in these subgroups. Results and caveats for the whole study, not just this receptor: Conclusions about previously exposed vaccinees were limited because only six or seven AZD1222 recipients were SARS-CoV-2 seropositive at baseline. The 56-69-year group was small, and its depth increase did not reach significance, likely because of low power. After two AZD1222 doses, both the breadth and the depth of spike-specific TCRs were significantly higher than at day 0 and than in MenACWY recipients. No day 14 peak-response samples were available, so repertoires were characterized only after the peak T cell response. Reportedly, almost half of the unique spike-specific TCRs recognized epitopes lying outside the regions that are mutated in the B.1.351 and B.1.1.7 variants. CD4 TCRs associated with the vaccine covered the entire spike protein, and the dominant responses were in regions 160-218 and 743-854. Participants were mostly white British and included more females than males, and it was suggested by the authors that clonal diversity may have been underestimated.

The CDR3 regions of human TCRbeta chains were subjected to immunosequencing. The authors' pipeline ran thus. Repertoire TCRs were matched against a reference library of SARS-CoV-2-specific TCRs generated with the MIRA antigen-specificity platform. Breadth was defined as the fraction of unique TCRs that were SARS-CoV-2-associated, and depth was defined as the fraction of total T cells that were SARS-CoV-2-associated. Using the MIRA data, each spike-specific TCR was assigned both to the spike region to which the TCR was reactive and to a CD4 or CD8 class. Log10-transformed breadth and depth values were compared by one-way ANOVA with Sidak's multiple comparisons tests. TCRdb's version of the immuneACCESS table is confined to in-frame rearrangements and falls short of the full clone set. An unresolved V gene accounts for under half of the shortfall where checked; the remainder is of unknown origin. V, J and clone size are taken as reported in that table, and D and trimming were inferred from the DNA itself. The table for this sample lists more than 85,000 clones; 87% of them were counted only once. Roughly 4.3% of the sample rests with the top ten.

Per the germline V gene (reference sequence), SEHNR is the CDR1 and FQNEAQ is the CDR2. CDR3 length: 15 amino acids, cysteine to phenylalanine. Only the CDR3 region is kept as DNA, spanning 45 bases read in frame from base 1. Deletion took 1 base off V and 3 bases off J, with a span of 12 bases between the germline ends. The sequences come from peripheral blood, collected 28 days after the second AZD1222 dose. The chain couples TRBV7-9 to TRBJ1-1; matching of 6 bases hints at TRBD1 as the D gene. The TCR originated in an adult who received the AZD1222 COVID-19 vaccine. The CDR3 amino acid sequence is: CASSLDDRRDTEAFF. The nucleotide sequence is TGTGCCAGCAGCTTAGACGACAGGAGGGACACTGAAGCTTTCTTT.